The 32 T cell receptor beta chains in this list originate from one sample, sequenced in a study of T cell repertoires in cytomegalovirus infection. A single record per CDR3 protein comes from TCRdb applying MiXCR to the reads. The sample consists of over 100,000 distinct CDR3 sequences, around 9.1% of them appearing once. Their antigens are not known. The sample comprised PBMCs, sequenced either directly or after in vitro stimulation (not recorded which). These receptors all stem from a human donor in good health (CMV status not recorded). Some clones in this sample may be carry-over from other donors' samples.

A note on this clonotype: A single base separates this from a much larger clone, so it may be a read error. The CDR3 is CASSSPQSSYDEQFF. CDR3 coding DNA: TGCGCCAGCAGCTCCCCCCAAAGCTCCTACGATGAGCAGTTCTTC. The chain recombines TRBV5-1 with TRBJ2-1; D ambiguous. This CDR3 region has 15 residues. Germline lookup yields CDR1 SGHRS and CDR2 YFSETQ.

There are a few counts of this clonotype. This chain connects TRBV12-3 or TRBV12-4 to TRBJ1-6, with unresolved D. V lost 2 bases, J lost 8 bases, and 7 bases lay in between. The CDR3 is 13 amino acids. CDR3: CASSLRQDSPLHF. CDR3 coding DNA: TGTGCCAGCAGTTTACGCCAGGATTCACCCCTCCACTTT.

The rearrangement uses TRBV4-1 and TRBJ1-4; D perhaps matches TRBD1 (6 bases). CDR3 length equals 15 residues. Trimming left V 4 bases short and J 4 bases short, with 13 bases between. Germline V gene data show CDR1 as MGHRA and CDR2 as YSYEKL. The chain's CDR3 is CASSPETGSNEKLFF. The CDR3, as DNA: TGCGCCAGCAGCCCCGAAACAGGGAGTAATGAAAAACTGTTTTTT.

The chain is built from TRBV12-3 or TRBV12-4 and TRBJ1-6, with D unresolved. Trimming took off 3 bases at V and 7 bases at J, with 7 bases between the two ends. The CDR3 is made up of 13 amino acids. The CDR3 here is CASSFGQNSPLHF. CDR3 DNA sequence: TGTGCCAGCAGTTTCGGCCAAAATTCACCCCTCCACTTT.

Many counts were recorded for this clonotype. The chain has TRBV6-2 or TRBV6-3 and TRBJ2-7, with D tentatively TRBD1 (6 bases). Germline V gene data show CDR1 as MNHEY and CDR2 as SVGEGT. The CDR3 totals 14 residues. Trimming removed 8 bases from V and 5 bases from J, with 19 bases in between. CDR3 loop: CASLRGRVGHEQYV. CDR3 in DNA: TGTGCCAGCTTGAGGGGGAGAGTGGGTCACGAGCAGTACGTC.

CDR3 residues: CASTDTGANTEAFF. DNA of the CDR3: TGTGCCAGCACCGATACAGGGGCCAACACTGAAGCTTTCTTT. The genes are TRBV27 and TRBJ1-1, with 7 bases that match TRBD1. The junction had 7 bases not matched to a gene; V was cut back by 7 bases and J by 2 bases. Germline V gene sequence: CDR1 MNHEY, CDR2 SMNVEV (reference sequence). The CDR3 length is 14 residues.

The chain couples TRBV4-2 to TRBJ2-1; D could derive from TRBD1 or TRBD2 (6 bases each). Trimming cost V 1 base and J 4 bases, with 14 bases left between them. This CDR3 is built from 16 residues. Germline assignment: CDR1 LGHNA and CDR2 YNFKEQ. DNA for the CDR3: TGTGCCAGCAGCCAAGCGGGGGCGCGGGTATACAATGAGCAGTTCTTC. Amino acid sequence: CASSQAGARVYNEQFF.

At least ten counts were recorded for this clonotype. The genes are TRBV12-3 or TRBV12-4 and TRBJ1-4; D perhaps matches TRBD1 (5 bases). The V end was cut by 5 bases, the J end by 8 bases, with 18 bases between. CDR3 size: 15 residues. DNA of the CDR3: TGTGCCAGCAGTCCGGCCGGGACCCGAGAGGAAAAACTGTTTTTT. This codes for CASSPAGTREEKLFF.

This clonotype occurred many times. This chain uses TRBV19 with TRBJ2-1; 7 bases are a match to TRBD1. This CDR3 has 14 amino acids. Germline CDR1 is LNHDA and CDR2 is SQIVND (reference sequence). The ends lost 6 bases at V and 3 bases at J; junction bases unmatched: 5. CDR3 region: CASSPWDSYNEQFF. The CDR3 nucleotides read TGTGCCAGTAGCCCCTGGGACAGCTACAATGAGCAGTTCTTC.

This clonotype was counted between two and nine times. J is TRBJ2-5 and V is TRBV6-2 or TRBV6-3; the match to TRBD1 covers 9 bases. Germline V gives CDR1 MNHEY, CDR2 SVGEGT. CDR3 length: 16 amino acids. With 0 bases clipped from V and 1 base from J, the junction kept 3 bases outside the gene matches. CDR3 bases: TGTGCCAGCAGTTACTCCGGGACAGGGAGCCAAGAGACCCAGTACTTC. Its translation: CASSYSGTGSQETQYF.

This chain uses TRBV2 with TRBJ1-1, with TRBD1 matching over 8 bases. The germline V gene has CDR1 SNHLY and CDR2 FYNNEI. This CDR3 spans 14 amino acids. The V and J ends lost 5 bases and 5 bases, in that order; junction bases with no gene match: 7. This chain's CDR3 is CASSTHRQGTEAFF. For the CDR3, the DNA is TGTGCCAGCAGTACTCATCGACAGGGGACTGAAGCTTTCTTT.

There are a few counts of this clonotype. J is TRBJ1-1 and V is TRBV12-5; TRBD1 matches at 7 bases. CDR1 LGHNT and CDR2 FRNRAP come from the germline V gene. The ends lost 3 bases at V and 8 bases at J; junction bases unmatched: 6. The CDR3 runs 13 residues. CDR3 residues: CASGFSPDREAFF. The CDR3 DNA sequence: TGTGCTAGTGGTTTCTCCCCGGACAGGGAAGCTTTCTTT.

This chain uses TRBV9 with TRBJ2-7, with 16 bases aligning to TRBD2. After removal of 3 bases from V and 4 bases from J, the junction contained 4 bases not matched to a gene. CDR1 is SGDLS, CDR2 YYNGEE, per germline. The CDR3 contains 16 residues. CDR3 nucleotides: TGTGCCAGCAGCGCGGGACTAGCGGGAGGGTTGTACGAGCAGTACTTC. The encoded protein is CASSAGLAGGLYEQYF.

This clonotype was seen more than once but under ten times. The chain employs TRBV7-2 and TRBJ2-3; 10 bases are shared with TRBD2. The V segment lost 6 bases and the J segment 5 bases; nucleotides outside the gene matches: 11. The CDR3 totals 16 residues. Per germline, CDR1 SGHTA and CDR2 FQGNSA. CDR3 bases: TGTGCCAGCAGGTACCCAGCGGGAGGGCCGAGAGATACGCAGTATTTT. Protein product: CASRYPAGGPRDTQYF. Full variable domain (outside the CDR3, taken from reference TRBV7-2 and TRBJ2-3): GAGVSQSPSNKVTEKGKDVELRCDPISGHTALYWYRQSLGQGLEFLIYFQGNSAPDKSGLPSDRFSAERTGGSVSTLTIQRTQQEDSAVYLCASRYPAGGPRDTQYFGPGTRLTVL.

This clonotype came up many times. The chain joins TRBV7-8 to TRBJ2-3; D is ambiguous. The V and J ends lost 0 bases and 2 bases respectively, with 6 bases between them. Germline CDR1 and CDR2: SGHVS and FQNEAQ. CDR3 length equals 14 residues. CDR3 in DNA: TGTGCCAGCAGCTTAGCGGACCCCACAGATACGCAGTATTTT. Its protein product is CASSLADPTDTQYF.

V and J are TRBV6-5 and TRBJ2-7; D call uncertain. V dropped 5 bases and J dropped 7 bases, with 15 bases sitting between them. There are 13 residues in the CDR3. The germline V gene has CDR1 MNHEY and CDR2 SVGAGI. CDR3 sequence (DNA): TGTGCCAGCAGTCAACCACAAGCGAATGAGCAGTACTTC. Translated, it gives CASSQPQANEQYF.

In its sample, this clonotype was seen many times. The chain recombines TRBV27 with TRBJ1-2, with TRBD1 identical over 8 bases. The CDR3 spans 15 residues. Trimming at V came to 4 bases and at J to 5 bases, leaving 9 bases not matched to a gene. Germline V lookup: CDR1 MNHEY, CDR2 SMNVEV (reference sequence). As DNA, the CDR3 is TGTGCCAGCAGTTCGAGACAGGGGATCGGTTATGGCTACACCTTC. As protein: CASSSRQGIGYGYTF.

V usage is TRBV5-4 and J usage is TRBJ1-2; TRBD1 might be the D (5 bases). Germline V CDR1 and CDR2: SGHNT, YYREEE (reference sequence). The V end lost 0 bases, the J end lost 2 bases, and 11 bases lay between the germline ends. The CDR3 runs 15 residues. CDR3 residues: CASSLGAGPNYGYTF. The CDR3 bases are TGTGCCAGCAGCTTGGGGGCAGGGCCGAACTATGGCTACACCTTC.

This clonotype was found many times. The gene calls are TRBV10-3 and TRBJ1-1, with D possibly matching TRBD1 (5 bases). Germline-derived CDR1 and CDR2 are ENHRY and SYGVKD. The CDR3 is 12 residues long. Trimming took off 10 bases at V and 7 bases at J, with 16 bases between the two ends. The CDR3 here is CATSTASVEAFF. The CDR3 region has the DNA TGTGCCACTTCGACAGCTTCTGTTGAAGCTTTCTTT.

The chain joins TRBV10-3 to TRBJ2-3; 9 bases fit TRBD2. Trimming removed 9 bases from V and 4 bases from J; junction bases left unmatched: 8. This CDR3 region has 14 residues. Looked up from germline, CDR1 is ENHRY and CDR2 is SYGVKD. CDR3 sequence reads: CAIRPAGGSDTQYF. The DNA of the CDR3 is TGTGCCATAAGACCAGCGGGAGGATCAGATACGCAGTATTTT.

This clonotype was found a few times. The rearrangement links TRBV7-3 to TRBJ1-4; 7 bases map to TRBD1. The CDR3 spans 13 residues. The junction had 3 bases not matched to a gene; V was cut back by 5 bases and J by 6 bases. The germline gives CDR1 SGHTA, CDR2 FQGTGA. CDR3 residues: CASSRGTDEKLFF. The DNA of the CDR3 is TGTGCCAGCAGCCGCGGGACAGATGAAAAACTGTTTTTT.

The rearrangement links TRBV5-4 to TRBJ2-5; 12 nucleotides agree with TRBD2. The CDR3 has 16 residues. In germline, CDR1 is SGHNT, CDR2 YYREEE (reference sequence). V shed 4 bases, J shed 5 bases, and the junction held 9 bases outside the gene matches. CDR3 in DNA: TGTGCCAGCAGCCGCCTAGCGGGAGGGCTCGTGGAGACCCAGTACTTC. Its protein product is CASSRLAGGLVETQYF.

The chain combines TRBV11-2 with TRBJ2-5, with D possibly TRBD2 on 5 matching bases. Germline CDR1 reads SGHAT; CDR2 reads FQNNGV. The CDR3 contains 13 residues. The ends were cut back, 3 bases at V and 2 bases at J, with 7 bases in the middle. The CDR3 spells CASSFPGQETQYF. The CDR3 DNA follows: TGTGCCAGCAGCTTTCCGGGGCAAGAGACCCAGTACTTC.

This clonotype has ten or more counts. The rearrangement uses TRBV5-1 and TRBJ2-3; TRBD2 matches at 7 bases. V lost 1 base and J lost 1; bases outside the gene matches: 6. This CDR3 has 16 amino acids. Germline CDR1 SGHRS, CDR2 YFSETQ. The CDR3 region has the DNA TGCGCCAGCAGCTTGCGGCGGGCGGGGGGCACAGATACGCAGTATTTT. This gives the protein CASSLRRAGGTDTQYF.

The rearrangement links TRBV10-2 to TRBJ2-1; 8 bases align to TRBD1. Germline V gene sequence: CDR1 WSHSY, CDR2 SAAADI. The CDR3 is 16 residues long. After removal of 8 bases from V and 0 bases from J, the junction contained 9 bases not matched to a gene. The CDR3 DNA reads TGCGCCAGCGGGCAGGGGGCTACCCGCTCCTACAATGAGCAGTTCTTC. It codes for CASGQGATRSYNEQFF.

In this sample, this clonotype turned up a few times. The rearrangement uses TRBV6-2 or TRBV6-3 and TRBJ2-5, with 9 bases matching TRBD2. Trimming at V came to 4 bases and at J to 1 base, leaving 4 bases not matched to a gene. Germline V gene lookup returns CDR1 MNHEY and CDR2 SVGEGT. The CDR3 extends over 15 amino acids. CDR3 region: CASSLAGVLQETQYF. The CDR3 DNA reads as TGTGCCAGCAGTTTAGCGGGAGTACTCCAAGAGACCCAGTACTTC.

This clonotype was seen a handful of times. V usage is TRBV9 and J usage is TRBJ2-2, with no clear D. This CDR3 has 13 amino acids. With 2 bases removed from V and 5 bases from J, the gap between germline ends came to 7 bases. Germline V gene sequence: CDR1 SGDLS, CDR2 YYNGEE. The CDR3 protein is CASSVLGTGELFF. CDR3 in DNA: TGTGCCAGCAGCGTGTTAGGGACCGGGGAGCTGTTTTTT.

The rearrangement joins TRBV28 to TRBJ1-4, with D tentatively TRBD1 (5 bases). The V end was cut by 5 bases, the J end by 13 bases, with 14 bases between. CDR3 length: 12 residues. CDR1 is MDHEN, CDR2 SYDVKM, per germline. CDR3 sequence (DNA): TGTGCCAGCAGTCAACAACCCCAGGGACTGTTTTTT. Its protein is CASSQQPQGLFF. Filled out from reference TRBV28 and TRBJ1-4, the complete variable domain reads DVKVTQSSRYLVKRTGEKVFLECVQDMDHENMFWYRQDPGLGLRLIYFSYDVKMKEKGDIPEGYSVSREKKERFSLILESASTNQTSMYLCASSQQPQGLFFGSGTQLSVL.

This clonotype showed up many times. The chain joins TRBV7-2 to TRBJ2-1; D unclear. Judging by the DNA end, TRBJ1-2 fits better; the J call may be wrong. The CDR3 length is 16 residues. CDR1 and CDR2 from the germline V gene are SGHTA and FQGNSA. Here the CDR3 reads CASSLDTQSIAGGYTF. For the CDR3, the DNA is TGTGCCAGCAGCTTAGATACCCAGTCGATAGCGGGAGGGTACACCTTC.

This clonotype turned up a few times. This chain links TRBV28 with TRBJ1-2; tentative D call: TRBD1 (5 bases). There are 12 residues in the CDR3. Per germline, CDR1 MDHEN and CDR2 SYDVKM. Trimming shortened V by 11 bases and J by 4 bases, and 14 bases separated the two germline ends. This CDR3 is CAATGEGYGYTF. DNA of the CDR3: TGTGCCGCGACGGGGGAGGGCTATGGCTACACCTTC.

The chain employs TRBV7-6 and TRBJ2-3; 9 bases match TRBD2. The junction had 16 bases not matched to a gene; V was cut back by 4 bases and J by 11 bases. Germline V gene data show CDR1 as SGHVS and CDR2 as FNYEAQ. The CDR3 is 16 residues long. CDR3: CASSSSGLAGTNMQYF. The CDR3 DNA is TGTGCCAGCAGCTCCTCGGGACTAGCAGGCACAAACATGCAGTATTTT.

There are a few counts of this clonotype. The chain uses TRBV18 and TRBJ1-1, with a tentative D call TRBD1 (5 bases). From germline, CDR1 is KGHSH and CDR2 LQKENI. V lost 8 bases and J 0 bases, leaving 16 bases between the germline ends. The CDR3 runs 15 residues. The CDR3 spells CASPGAPNMNTEAFF. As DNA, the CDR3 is TGTGCCAGCCCTGGGGCCCCTAACATGAACACTGAAGCTTTCTTT.